This TCR beta chain was sequenced for a study of technical replicates of blood from a few donors. Method: immunoSEQ multiplex PCR; TCRdb's copy keeps in-frame clones and lacks some. The sample lists more than 90,000 clones; roughly 96% were seen once. V lost 5 bases and J lost 0, with 14 bases in between. Germline V gives CDR1 SGHAT, CDR2 FQNNGV. The CDR3 is 15 amino acids. The chain couples TRBV11-2 to TRBJ2-7, with D perhaps TRBD2 (6 bases). The TCR sequence derives from a human donor in good health. The sequenced sample consisted of T cells isolated from PBMCs. The CDR3 coding sequence is TGTGCCAGCAGCCCCGGTGGCGGGACCTCCTACGAGCAGTACTTC. Its protein is CASSPGGGTSYEQYF.